The 29 T cell receptor beta chains in this list originate from one sample, sequenced in a study of blood T cell repertoires in COVID-19 (dated by TCRdb to about 2020). Library construction relied on the immunoSEQ multiplex PCR assay. In TCRdb, the immuneACCESS table is reduced to in-frame sequences with V and J assigned. These tables do not hold every clone; where another copy was compared, an unresolved V gene accounts for under half, and the others remain unexplained. The sample table contains around 50,000 clones; only one count was recorded for 78% of them. Under 6% of the sample comes from the top ten. Specimen: PBMCs or T cells enriched from blood (not recorded which). The receptors derive from a woman aged 45-60 years with acute COVID-19.

The genes are TRBV5-1 and TRBJ1-5; 7 bases align to TRBD1. Trimming took 0 bases from V and 4 from J; bases not matched to a gene: 4. This CDR3 has 15 amino acids. Germline V gene lookup returns CDR1 SGHRS and CDR2 YFSETQ. The CDR3 nucleotides read TGCGCCAGCAGCTTGGGGGACAGCGGGAATCAGCCCCAGCATTTT. Its translation: CASSLGDSGNQPQHF. Full variable domain (rest looked up from reference TRBV5-1 and TRBJ1-5): KAGVTQTPRYLIKTRGQQVTLSCSPISGHRSVSWYQQTPGQGLQFLFEYFSETQRNKGNFPGRFSGRQFSNSRSEMNVSTLELGDSALYLCASSLGDSGNQPQHFGDGTRLSIL.

The chain uses TRBV12-3 or TRBV12-4 and TRBJ2-7; 7 bases are shared with TRBD2. The length of the CDR3 is 12 residues. J gave up 0 bases and V 8 bases, and 1 base lay outside the gene matches. The CDR3 nucleotides are TGTGCCAGCGGGGGGGACTCCTACGAGCAGTACTTC. Protein product: CASGGDSYEQYF.

This chain joins TRBV7-6 and TRBJ2-2; D might be TRBD1 (6 bases). The germline gives CDR1 SGHVS, CDR2 FNYEAQ. Trimming cost V 3 bases and J 1 base, with 9 bases left between them. There are 15 residues in the CDR3. The CDR3 DNA follows: TGTGCCAGCAGCTTGGGGACACAGAACACCGGGGAGCTGTTTTTT. Amino acids: CASSLGTQNTGELFF.

Written as DNA, the CDR3 is TGCGCCAGCAGCTCCGTAGCGGGGGGGATCACAGATACGCAGTATTTT. Amino acid sequence: CASSSVAGGITDTQYF. The chain has TRBV5-1 and TRBJ2-3; TRBD2 matches 11 bases. The germline CDR1 and CDR2 sequences are SGHRS and YFSETQ. V trimming: 3 bases; J trimming: 2 bases; junction bases outside the gene matches: 5. The CDR3 is 16 residues long.

This clone was detected once. The V call is TRBV18, the J call TRBJ2-1, with D maybe TRBD1 (6 bases). The CDR3 is made up of 13 amino acids. Germline V gives CDR1 KGHSH, CDR2 LQKENI. V was trimmed by 3 bases and J by 6 bases, leaving 9 bases between them. CDR3 sequence (DNA): TGTGCCAGCTCACCCTCACAGGGCAATGAGCAGTTCTTC. This encodes CASSPSQGNEQFF. Combining the CDR3 with reference TRBV18 and TRBJ2-1 gives the whole variable domain NAGVMQNPRHLVRRRGQEARLRCSPMKGHSHVYWYRQLPEEGLKFMVYLQKENIIDESGMPKERFSAEFPKEGPSILRIQQVVRGDSAAYFCASSPSQGNEQFFGPGTRLTVL.

The rearrangement uses TRBV9 and TRBJ2-7; the match to TRBD2 covers 11 bases. In germline, CDR1 is SGDLS, CDR2 YYNGEE. The length of the CDR3 is 14 residues. Trimming cost V 0 bases and J 4 bases; bases outside gene matches: 0. The CDR3 DNA is TGTGCCAGCAGCGTAGGACTAGCGGGATACGAGCAGTACTTC. It encodes CASSVGLAGYEQYF.

The chain carries TRBV18 and TRBJ2-1; the match to TRBD2 covers 8 bases. This CDR3 has 16 amino acids. The V segment lost 0 bases and the J segment 4 bases; nucleotides outside the gene matches: 5. Germline V lookup: CDR1 KGHSH, CDR2 LQKENI. The DNA of the CDR3 is TGTGCCAGCTCACCACCAGGTAGCGGGGTTTACAATGAGCAGTTCTTC. Translation: CASSPPGSGVYNEQFF.

The genes are TRBV6-4 and TRBJ2-3, with 11 bases matching TRBD2. CDR3 size: 16 residues. Germline-derived CDR1 and CDR2 are MRHNA and SNTAGT. Trimming removed 0 bases from V and 6 bases from J; junction bases left unmatched: 5. CDR3 coding DNA: TGTGCCAGCAGTGACTCGGCTAGCGGGGGGTTTGATACGCAGTATTTT. This translates into CASSDSASGGFDTQYF.

The rearrangement uses TRBV19 and TRBJ1-5; TRBD1 matches at 12 bases. The J segment lost 4 bases and the V segment lost 7 bases, leaving 8 bases of the junction unmatched. Germline V gene sequence: CDR1 LNHDA, CDR2 SQIVND (reference sequence). This CDR3 has 16 residues. This CDR3 is CASIPGTGGRNQPQHF. CDR3 sequence (DNA): TGTGCCAGTATCCCCGGGACAGGGGGCCGGAATCAGCCCCAGCATTTT.

The CDR3 DNA reads as TGTGCCAGCAGCTTAACCAGGACAGGGACCGGGGAGCTGTTTTTT. This sequence encodes CASSLTRTGTGELFF. This rearrangement joins TRBV7-3 to TRBJ2-2; 8 nucleotides match TRBD1. V shed 0 bases and J 5 bases; nucleotides not matched to a gene: 2. This CDR3 has 15 residues. Germline CDR1 SGHTA, CDR2 FQGTGA.

V and J are TRBV6-5 and TRBJ1-1, with 10 bases lining up with TRBD1. The CDR3 is 15 residues long. CDR1 MNHEY and CDR2 SVGAGI come from the germline V gene. Trimming removed 5 bases from V and 1 base from J; junction bases left unmatched: 4. The DNA for the CDR3 is TGTGCCAGCAGTCGCTGGACAGGGGGGAACACTGAAGCTTTCTTT. Residues: CASSRWTGGNTEAFF.

The V gene is TRBV6-6, the J gene TRBJ1-2; TRBD1 aligns across 8 bases. The germline gives CDR1 MNHNY, CDR2 SVGAGI (reference sequence). J gave up 6 bases and V 2 bases, and 5 bases lay outside the gene matches. The CDR3 has 14 residues. Here the CDR3 DNA reads TGTGCCAGCAGTTACGTCAGGACAGGGAATGGCTACACCTTC. This gives the protein CASSYVRTGNGYTF.

This chain joins TRBV7-3 and TRBJ2-6, with D unresolved. In germline, CDR1 is SGHTA, CDR2 FQGTGA. The CDR3 is 17 amino acids. V lost 5 bases, J lost 0 bases, and 14 bases lay in between. The DNA for the CDR3 is TGTGCCAGCAGCCCCAGCCCAGCAGGCTCTGGGGCCAACGTCCTGACTTTC. Translated: CASSPSPAGSGANVLTF.

This clone came up a few times. The chain employs TRBV7-3 and TRBJ1-1, with 9 positions matching TRBD1. The CDR3 contains 13 residues. CDR1 SGHTA and CDR2 FQGTGA come from the germline V gene. Trimming at V came to 5 bases and at J to 9 bases, leaving 7 bases not matched to a gene. As DNA, the CDR3 is TGTGCCAGCAGCGCCCGGGACAGGGACCAAGCTTTCTTT. Protein product: CASSARDRDQAFF.

This clone was seen just once. This chain connects TRBV5-1 to TRBJ1-1; 10 bases line up with TRBD1. This CDR3 spans 13 amino acids. Germline V CDR1 and CDR2: SGHRS, YFSETQ. With V trimmed by 2 bases and J by 10 bases, 5 bases remained unmatched. DNA of the CDR3: TGCGCCAGCAGCTTTGACAGGGGGCGATCAGCTTTCTTT. Protein: CASSFDRGRSAFF.

V and J are TRBV4-2 and TRBJ2-3, with 12 bases fitting TRBD2. The V gene's germline CDR1 is LGHNA and CDR2 YNFKEQ. Trimming removed 4 bases from V and 2 bases from J; junction bases left unmatched: 4. This CDR3 has 16 amino acids. CDR3 in amino acids: CASSPASGGDTDTQYF. The CDR3, as DNA: TGTGCCAGCAGCCCAGCTAGCGGGGGGGACACAGATACGCAGTATTTT.

This chain joins TRBV6-1 and TRBJ1-5, with unresolved D. The germline V gene encodes CDR1 MNHNS and CDR2 SASEGT. Trimming stripped 1 base from V and 6 bases from J, with 7 bases between. The CDR3 runs to 13 residues. The CDR3 nucleotides read TGTGCCAGCAGTGAAGGGGCGATTCAGCCCCAGCATTTT. The encoded protein is CASSEGAIQPQHF.

The gene calls are TRBV6-2 or TRBV6-3 and TRBJ2-7, with D unclear. Germline V gene sequence: CDR1 MNHEY, CDR2 SVGEGT. V was trimmed by 5 bases and J by 2 bases, leaving 10 bases between them. The CDR3 loop spans 13 amino acids. The CDR3 DNA follows: TGTGCCAGCAGTCCGGCACTACCCTACGAGCAGTACTTC. Encoded protein: CASSPALPYEQYF.

This clone was found once. The chain combines TRBV28 with TRBJ1-2, with 10 bases fitting TRBD1. The germline V gene encodes CDR1 MDHEN and CDR2 SYDVKM. Trimming removed 5 bases from V and 4 bases from J; junction bases left unmatched: 7. The CDR3 covers 15 residues. For the CDR3, the DNA is TGTGCCAGCAGTACCCGGACAGGGGGGACCTATGGCTACACCTTC. Its protein product is CASSTRTGGTYGYTF.

The chain has TRBV10-1 and TRBJ2-2; D not certain. The CDR3 is made up of 14 amino acids. Germline V gene lookup returns CDR1 WNHNN and CDR2 SYGVQD (reference sequence). Trimming pared 6 bases from V and 4 bases from J, leaving 12 bases between. The CDR3 region is CASRADLLTGELFF. The CDR3 DNA is TGCGCCAGCAGAGCTGACTTACTCACCGGGGAGCTGTTTTTT.

The CDR3 is CSVLQGNYGYTF. The CDR3 bases are TGCAGCGTCCTACAGGGGAACTATGGCTACACCTTC. The genes are TRBV29-1 and TRBJ1-2; 7 nucleotides agree with TRBD1. CDR1 and CDR2 (germline): SQVTM, ANQGSEA. J was trimmed by 2 bases and V by 6 bases; bases with no gene match: 3. This CDR3 region has 12 residues.

The chain couples TRBV5-8 to TRBJ2-2; TRBD2 agrees at 11 bases. CDR1 is SGHTS, CDR2 YDEGEE, per germline. The CDR3 is 16 residues long. The junction had 4 bases not matched to a gene; V was cut back by 0 bases and J by 6 bases. The CDR3 loop is CASSLGLAGFAGELFF. The CDR3 region has the DNA TGTGCCAGCAGCTTGGGACTAGCGGGGTTCGCCGGGGAGCTGTTTTTT.

V gene TRBV2 combines with J gene TRBJ2-4; 8 nucleotides align to TRBD1. The V segment lost 6 bases and the J segment 0 bases; nucleotides outside the gene matches: 4. Germline V gives CDR1 SNHLY, CDR2 FYNNEI. The CDR3 is made up of 15 amino acids. The CDR3 nucleotides read TGTGCCAGCAGCGGACAGGGCCCAGCCAAAAACATTCAGTACTTC. It translates to CASSGQGPAKNIQYF.

The gene calls are TRBV18 and TRBJ2-7; TRBD1 matches 7 bases. The CDR3 has 14 amino acids. Germline V gene sequence: CDR1 KGHSH, CDR2 LQKENI. V was clipped by 8 bases and J by 1 base; unmatched bases: 8. CDR3 in DNA: TGTGCCAGCCGACGACAGGGAGAATCCTACGAGCAGTACTTC. It encodes CASRRQGESYEQYF.

J is TRBJ1-2 and V is TRBV6-1; 10 positions match TRBD1. This CDR3 has 13 residues. In germline, CDR1 is MNHNS, CDR2 SASEGT. J gave up 12 bases and V 2 bases, and 6 bases lay outside the gene matches. The CDR3 reads CASSEYGQGVNTF. CDR3 bases: TGTGCCAGCAGTGAATACGGACAGGGGGTCAACACCTTC.

The V and J genes are TRBV5-6 and TRBJ2-5; 9 bases agree with TRBD1. Germline V CDR1 and CDR2: SGHDT, YYEEEE. Trimming cost V 3 bases and J 3 bases; bases outside gene matches: 0. The CDR3 loop spans 13 amino acids. This chain's CDR3 is CASSWTGEETQYF. DNA for the CDR3: TGTGCCAGCAGCTGGACAGGGGAAGAGACCCAGTACTTC.

The rearrangement links TRBV28 to TRBJ2-5; 9 bases map to TRBD1. With 5 bases clipped from V and 2 bases from J, the junction kept 6 bases outside the gene matches. Germline V CDR1 and CDR2: MDHEN, SYDVKM. There are 15 residues in the CDR3. The CDR3 spells CASSLDRGGQETQYF. In DNA, the CDR3 is TGTGCCAGCAGTCTCGACAGGGGGGGTCAAGAGACCCAGTACTTC. The full variable domain, completed using reference TRBV28 and TRBJ2-5, is DVKVTQSSRYLVKRTGEKVFLECVQDMDHENMFWYRQDPGLGLRLIYFSYDVKMKEKGDIPEGYSVSREKKERFSLILESASTNQTSMYLCASSLDRGGQETQYFGPGTRLLVL.

The chain carries TRBV6-4 and TRBJ1-5, with a weak D call TRBD1 (6 bases). Trimming took off 6 bases at V and 4 bases at J, with 10 bases between the two ends. The CDR3 consists of 13 residues. Per the germline V gene, CDR1 is MRHNA and CDR2 is SNTAGT. CDR3 protein: CASSVTGNQPQHF. The CDR3 coding sequence is TGTGCCAGCAGCGTAACAGGGAATCAGCCCCAGCATTTT.

The chain combines TRBV18 with TRBJ1-2, with 10 bases matching TRBD1. Germline loops: CDR1 KGHSH, CDR2 LQKENI. This CDR3 has 14 amino acids. The V segment lost 5 bases and the J segment 8 bases; nucleotides outside the gene matches: 8. CDR3 bases: TGTGCCAGCTCAACCGGGACAGGGGCCGGGGGCTACACCTTC. It specifies CASSTGTGAGGYTF.